This TCR beta chain stems from a study of spatial heterogeneity in lung cancer. Study-wide context: Across the raw uncorrected reads, a unique TCR and UMI combination was observed, on average, more than ten times. Study findings and constraints: Of the expanded TCRs, ubiquitous and regional counts tracked the counts of ubiquitous and regional nonsynonymous mutations, respectively. For expanded intratumoral alpha and beta TCRs, counts tracked tumor mutation counts.

The time point denotes: sample taken at primary tumor resection. Samples were donated by 72 untreated early-stage non-small cell lung cancer patients. Sequencing covered unsorted whole RNA taken from tumor, nontumor lung or frozen PBMC. The CDR3 is 16 residues long. J lost 0 bases, V lost 5 bases, and 3 bases had no gene match. In its sample, this clonotype ranks as medium-sized. As yet, its antigen is unknown. From the 5' RACE reads, TCRdb called clonotypes with MiXCR, one entry per CDR3 protein. The data contain 4,000 to 5,000 distinct CDR3 sequences, roughly 8.4% of them singletons. The rearrangement links TRBV12-3 or TRBV12-4 to TRBJ1-4; 10 bases fit TRBD1. Sample: lung tumor tissue, taken at surgery. This TCR derives from a female donor with early-stage non-small cell lung cancer. DNA for the CDR3: TGTGCCAGCAGTACCGGACAGGGGGCAACTAATGAAAAACTGTTTTTT. It encodes CASSTGQGATNEKLFF.